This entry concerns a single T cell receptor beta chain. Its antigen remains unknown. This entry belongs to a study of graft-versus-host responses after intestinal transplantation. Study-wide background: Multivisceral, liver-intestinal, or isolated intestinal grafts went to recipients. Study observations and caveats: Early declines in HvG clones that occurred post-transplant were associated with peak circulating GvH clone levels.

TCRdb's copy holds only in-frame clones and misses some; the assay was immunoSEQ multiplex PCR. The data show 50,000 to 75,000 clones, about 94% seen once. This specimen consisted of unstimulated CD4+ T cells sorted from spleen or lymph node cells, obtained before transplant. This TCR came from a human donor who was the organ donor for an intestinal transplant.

CDR3 nucleotide sequence: TGCGCCAGCAGCCAAGAAGCGGGGGGCGCAGATACGCAGTATTTT. It codes for CASSQEAGGADTQYF. V is TRBV4-3 and J is TRBJ2-3, with TRBD2 identical over 9 bases. J was trimmed by 4 bases and V by 0 bases; bases with no gene match: 2. The CDR3 has 15 amino acids. Looked up from germline, CDR1 is LGHNA and CDR2 is YSLEER.